This T cell receptor (beta chain) is from a study of blood T cell repertoires in COVID-19. About the research overall: COVID-19 samples, acute and convalescent, were from the United States, Italy and Spain. PBMCs, B-cell-depleted T cells, or T cells were the source of the cDNA or gDNA that made up the material.

Generated by immunoSEQ multiplex PCR, the TCRdb table keeps only in-frame clones and is missing some. The sample records under 250,000 clones, around four fifths being singletons. CDR3 length equals 16 residues. Trimming left V 2 bases short and J 0 bases short, with 8 bases between. CDR1 is MNHEY and CDR2 is SVGAGI in the germline V gene. The chain has TRBV6-5 and TRBJ2-6, with D perhaps matching TRBD2 (6 bases). Material: peripheral blood. The origin of this receptor is a woman in her forties or fifties with acute or convalescent COVID-19. The CDR3 region has the DNA TGTGCCAGCAGTTACGAGGGACTCTCTGGGGCCAACGTCCTGACTTTC. Its protein is CASSYEGLSGANVLTF.